The TCR beta chain under discussion was sequenced for a study of cytomegalovirus exposure and HLA in healthy donors. General study findings and limits: Most TCR sequences were rare, but some public TCRs occurred in many donors. Of the V segments, some could not be distinguished, including TRBV6-2 and TRBV6-3, and were excluded. Several of the most significant clusters appeared linked to common viral pathogens, based on a later analysis.

Primers: 60 Vbeta forward and 13 Jbeta reverse. Using immunoSEQ multiplex PCR, the repertoire was profiled, and TCRdb retains in-frame clones only, with some absent. The sample has 100,000 to 150,000 clones, roughly 15% seen once. Per the germline V gene, CDR1 is SEHNR and CDR2 is FQNEAQ (reference sequence). This CDR3 has 16 amino acids. Trimming removed 5 bases from V and 4 bases from J, with 21 bases in between. Details on this clone: Antigen unknown.

The sequenced sample was PBMCs. The TCR sequence derives from a female donor in good health and CMV-seropositive. This chain uses TRBV7-9 with TRBJ2-7; tentative D call: TRBD1 (5 bases). This CDR3 is CASSPVGLRTVYEQYF. CDR3 DNA sequence: TGTGCCAGCAGCCCAGTGGGGCTGCGGACCGTTTACGAGCAGTACTTC.